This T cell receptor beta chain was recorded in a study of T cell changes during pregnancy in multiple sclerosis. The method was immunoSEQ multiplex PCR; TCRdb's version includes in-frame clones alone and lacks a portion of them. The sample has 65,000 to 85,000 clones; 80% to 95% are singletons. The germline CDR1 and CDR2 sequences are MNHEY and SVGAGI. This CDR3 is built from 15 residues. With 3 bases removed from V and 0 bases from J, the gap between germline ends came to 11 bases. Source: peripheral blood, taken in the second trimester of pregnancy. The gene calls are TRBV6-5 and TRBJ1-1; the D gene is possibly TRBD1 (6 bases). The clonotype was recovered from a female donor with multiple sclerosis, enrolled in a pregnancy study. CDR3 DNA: TGTGCCAGCAGTTATTCACAGGGAATGAACACTGAAGCTTTCTTT. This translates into CASSYSQGMNTEAFF.